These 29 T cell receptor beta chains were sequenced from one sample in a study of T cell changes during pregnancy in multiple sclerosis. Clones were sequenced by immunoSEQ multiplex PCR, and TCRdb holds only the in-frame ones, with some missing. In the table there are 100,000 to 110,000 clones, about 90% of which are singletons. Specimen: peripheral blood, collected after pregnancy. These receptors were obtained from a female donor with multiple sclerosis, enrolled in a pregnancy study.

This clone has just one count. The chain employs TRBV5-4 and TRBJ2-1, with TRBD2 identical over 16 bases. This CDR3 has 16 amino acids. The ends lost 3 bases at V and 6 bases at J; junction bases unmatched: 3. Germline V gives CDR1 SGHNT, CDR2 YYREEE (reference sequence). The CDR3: CASSSGLAGGLNEQFF. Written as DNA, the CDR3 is TGTGCCAGCAGCTCGGGACTAGCGGGGGGGCTCAATGAGCAGTTCTTC.

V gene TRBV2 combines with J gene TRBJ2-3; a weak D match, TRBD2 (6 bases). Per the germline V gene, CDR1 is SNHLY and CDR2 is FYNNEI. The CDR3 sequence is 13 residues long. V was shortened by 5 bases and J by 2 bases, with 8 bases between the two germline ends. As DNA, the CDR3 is TGTGCCAGCAGTCGGGACTTCACAGATACGCAGTATTTT. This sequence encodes CASSRDFTDTQYF.

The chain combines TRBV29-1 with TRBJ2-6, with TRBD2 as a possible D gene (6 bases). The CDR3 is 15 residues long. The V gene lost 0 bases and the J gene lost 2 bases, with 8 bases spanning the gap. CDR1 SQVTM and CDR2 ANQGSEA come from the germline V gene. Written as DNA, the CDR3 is TGCAGCGTTGAAGAAGGAGGGGCTGGGGCCAACGTCCTGACTTTC. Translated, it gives CSVEEGGAGANVLTF.

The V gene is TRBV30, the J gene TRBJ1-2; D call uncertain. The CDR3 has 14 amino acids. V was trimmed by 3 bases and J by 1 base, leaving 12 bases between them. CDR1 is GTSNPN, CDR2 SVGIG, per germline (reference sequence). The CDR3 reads CAWSRTALNYGYTF. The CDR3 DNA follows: TGTGCCTGGAGCCGCACAGCCCTTAACTATGGCTACACCTTC. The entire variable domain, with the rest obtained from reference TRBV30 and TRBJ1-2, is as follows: SQTIHQWPATLVQPVGSPLSLECTVEGTSNPNLYWYRQAAGRGLQLLFYSVGIGQISSEVPQNLSASRPQDRQFILSSKKLLLSDSGFYLCAWSRTALNYGYTFGSGTRLTVV.

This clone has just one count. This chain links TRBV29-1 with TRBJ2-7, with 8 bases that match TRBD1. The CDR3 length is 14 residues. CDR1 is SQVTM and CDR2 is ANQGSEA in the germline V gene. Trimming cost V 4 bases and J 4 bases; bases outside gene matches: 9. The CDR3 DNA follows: TGCAGCGTTGGAGATACAGGGGGTAGGTACGAGCAGTACTTC. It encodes CSVGDTGGRYEQYF.

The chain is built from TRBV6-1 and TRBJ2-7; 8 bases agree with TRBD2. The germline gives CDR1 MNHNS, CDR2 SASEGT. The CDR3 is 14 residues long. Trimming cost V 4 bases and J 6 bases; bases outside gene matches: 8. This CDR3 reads CASSAPAGVGEQYF. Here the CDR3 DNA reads TGTGCCAGCAGTGCCCCAGCGGGAGTTGGCGAGCAGTACTTC.

This chain's CDR3 is CASSRQGLNTEAFF. The CDR3 nucleotides are TGTGCCAGCAGCCGACAGGGGCTGAACACTGAAGCTTTCTTT. V and J are TRBV6-5 and TRBJ1-1, with 8 bases that match TRBD1. The trim removed 6 bases at V and 0 bases at J, leaving 3 bases unmatched. The CDR3 spans 14 residues. Looked up from germline, CDR1 is MNHEY and CDR2 is SVGAGI.

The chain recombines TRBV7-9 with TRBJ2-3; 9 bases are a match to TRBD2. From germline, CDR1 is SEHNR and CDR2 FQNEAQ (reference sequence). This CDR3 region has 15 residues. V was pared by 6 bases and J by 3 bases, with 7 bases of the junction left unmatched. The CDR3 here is CASRPSGAKTDTQYF. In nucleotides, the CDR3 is TGTGCCAGCAGACCTAGCGGGGCTAAAACAGATACGCAGTATTTT.

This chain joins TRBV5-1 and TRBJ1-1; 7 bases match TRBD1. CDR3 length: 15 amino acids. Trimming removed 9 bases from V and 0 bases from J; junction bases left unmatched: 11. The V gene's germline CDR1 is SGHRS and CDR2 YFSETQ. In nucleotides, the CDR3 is TGCGCCACCCGACAGGGAACAAATATGAACACTGAAGCTTTCTTT. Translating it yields CATRQGTNMNTEAFF.

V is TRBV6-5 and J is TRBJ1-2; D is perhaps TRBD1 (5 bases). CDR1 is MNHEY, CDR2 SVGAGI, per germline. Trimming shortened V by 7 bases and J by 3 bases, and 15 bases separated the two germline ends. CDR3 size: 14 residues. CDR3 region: CASIKLGGDYGYTF. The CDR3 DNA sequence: TGTGCCAGCATCAAACTCGGGGGTGACTATGGCTACACCTTC.

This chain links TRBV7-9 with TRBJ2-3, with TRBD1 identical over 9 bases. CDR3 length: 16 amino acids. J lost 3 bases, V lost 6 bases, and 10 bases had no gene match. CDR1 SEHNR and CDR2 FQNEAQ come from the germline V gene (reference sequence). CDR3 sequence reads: CASRLSGTGLTDTQYF. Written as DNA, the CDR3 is TGTGCCAGCAGACTCTCCGGGACAGGGCTTACAGATACGCAGTATTTT. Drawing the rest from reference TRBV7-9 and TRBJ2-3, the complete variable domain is DTGVSQNPRHKITKRGQNVTFRCDPISEHNRLYWYRQTLGQGPEFLTYFQNEAQLEKSRLLSDRFSAERPKGSFSTLEIQRTEQGDSAMYLCASRLSGTGLTDTQYFGPGTRLTVL.

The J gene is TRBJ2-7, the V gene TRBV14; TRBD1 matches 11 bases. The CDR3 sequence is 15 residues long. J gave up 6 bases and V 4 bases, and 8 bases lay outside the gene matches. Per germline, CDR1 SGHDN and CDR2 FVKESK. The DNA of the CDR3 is TGTGCCAGCAGCCTGAATTTTGGGACAGGGGGCGAGCAGTACTTC. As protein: CASSLNFGTGGEQYF.

The CDR3 here is CASSQAGMDQPQHF. For the CDR3, the DNA is TGTGCCAGCAGCCAAGCGGGGATGGATCAGCCCCAGCATTTT. This rearrangement joins TRBV16 to TRBJ1-5, with D uncertain. V dropped 2 bases and J dropped 5 bases, with 10 bases sitting between them. From germline, CDR1 is KGHSY and CDR2 FQNENV. CDR3 length equals 14 residues.

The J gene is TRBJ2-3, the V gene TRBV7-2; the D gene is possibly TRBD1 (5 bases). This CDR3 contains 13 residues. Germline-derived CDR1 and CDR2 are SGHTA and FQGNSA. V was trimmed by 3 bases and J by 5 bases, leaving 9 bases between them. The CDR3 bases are TGTGCCAGCAGCTTTTCAGGGAAAGATACGCAGTATTTT. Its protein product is CASSFSGKDTQYF.

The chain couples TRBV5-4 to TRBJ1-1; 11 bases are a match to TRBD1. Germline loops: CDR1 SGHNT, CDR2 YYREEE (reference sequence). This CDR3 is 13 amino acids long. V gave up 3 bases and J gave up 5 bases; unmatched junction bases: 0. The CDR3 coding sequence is TGTGCCAGCAGCTGGGACAGGGGGACTGAAGCTTTCTTT. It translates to CASSWDRGTEAFF.

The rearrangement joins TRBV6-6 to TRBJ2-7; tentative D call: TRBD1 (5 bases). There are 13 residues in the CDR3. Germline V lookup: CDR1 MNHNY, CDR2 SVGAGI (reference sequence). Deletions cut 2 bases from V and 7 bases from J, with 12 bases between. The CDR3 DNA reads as TGTGCCAGCAGTTACCCAGGGTCTAGAGAGCAGTACTTC. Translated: CASSYPGSREQYF.

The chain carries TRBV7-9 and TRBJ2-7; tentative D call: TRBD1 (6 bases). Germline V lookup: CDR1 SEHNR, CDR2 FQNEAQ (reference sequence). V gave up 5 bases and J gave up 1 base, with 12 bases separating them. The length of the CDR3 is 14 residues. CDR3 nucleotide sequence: TGTGCCAGCAGCCCGAGGGACAAGTCCTACGAGCAGTACTTC. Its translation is CASSPRDKSYEQYF.

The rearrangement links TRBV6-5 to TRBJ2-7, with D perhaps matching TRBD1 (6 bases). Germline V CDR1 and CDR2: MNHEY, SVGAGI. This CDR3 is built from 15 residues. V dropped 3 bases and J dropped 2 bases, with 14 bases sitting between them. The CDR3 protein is CASSYGGASTYEQYF. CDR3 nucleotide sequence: TGTGCCAGCAGTTATGGGGGCGCTTCAACCTACGAGCAGTACTTC.

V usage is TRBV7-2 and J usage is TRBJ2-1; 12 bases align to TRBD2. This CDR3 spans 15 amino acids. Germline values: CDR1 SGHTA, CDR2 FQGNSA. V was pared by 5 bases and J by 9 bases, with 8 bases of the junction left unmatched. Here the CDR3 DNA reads TGTGCCAGCAGCCAAAGACTAGCGGGGGCGCGTGAGCAGTTCTTC. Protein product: CASSQRLAGAREQFF.

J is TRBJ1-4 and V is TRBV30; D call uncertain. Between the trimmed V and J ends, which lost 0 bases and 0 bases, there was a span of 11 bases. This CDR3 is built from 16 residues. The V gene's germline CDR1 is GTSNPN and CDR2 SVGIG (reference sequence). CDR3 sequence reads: CAWSVLTSTTNEKLFF. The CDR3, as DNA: TGTGCCTGGAGTGTACTCACGTCTACAACTAATGAAAAACTGTTTTTT.

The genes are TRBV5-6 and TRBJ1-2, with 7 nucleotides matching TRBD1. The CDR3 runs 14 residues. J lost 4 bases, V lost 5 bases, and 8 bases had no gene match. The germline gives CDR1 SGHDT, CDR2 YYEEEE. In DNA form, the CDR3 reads TGTGCCAGCAGGGGGCAGGGGGTATTCTATGGCTACACCTTC. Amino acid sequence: CASRGQGVFYGYTF.

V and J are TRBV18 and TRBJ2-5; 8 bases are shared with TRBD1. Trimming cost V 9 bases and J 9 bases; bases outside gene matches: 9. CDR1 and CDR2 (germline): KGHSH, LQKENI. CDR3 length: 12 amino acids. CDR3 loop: CASRTGNFPQYF. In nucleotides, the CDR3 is TGTGCCAGTCGGACAGGGAACTTCCCCCAGTACTTC.

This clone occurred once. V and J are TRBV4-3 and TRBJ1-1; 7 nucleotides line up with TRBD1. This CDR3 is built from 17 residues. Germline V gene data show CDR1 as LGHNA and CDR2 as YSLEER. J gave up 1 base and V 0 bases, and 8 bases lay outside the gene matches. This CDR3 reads CASSQDARAGGNTEAFF. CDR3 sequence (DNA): TGCGCCAGCAGCCAAGATGCGCGGGCAGGGGGGAACACTGAAGCTTTCTTT.

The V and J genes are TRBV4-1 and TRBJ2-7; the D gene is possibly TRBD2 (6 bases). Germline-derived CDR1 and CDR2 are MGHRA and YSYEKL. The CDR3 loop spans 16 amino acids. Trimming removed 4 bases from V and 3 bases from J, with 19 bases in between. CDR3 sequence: CASSRDLGGSYYEQYF. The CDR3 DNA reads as TGCGCCAGCAGCCGAGATCTGGGGGGTAGCTACTACGAGCAGTACTTC.

In nucleotides, the CDR3 is TGTGCCAGCAGCAAACTCGGGGGGGCCTTCGCTGGCTACACCTTC. Protein: CASSKLGGAFAGYTF. The rearrangement uses TRBV6-4 and TRBJ1-2; the D gene is possibly TRBD1 (6 bases). V lost 6 bases and J 7 bases, leaving 21 bases between the germline ends. The CDR3 is 15 residues long. Germline V gene lookup returns CDR1 MRHNA and CDR2 SNTAGT.

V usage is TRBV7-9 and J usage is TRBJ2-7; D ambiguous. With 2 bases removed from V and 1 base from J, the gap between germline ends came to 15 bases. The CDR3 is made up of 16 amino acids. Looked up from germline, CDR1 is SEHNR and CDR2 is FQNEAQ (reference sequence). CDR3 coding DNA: TGTGCCAGCAGCTTAATCTTTGGCCGCCTTTCCTACGAGCAGTACTTC. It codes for CASSLIFGRLSYEQYF.

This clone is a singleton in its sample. CDR3 DNA: TGTGCCAGCAGCTTGTACAGGGACCAAGAGACCCAGTACTTC. Its protein product is CASSLYRDQETQYF. This chain links TRBV5-6 with TRBJ2-5; tentatively, D is TRBD1 (6 bases). The V gene's germline CDR1 is SGHDT and CDR2 YYEEEE. CDR3 length: 14 amino acids. V lost 1 base to trimming and J lost 0 bases, with 7 bases between them.

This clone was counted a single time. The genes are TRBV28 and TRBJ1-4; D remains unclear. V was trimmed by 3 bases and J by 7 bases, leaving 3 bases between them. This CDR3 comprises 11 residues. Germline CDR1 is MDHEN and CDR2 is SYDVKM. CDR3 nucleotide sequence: TGTGCCAGCAGTTTTCGTGAAAAACTGTTTTTT. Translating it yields CASSFREKLFF.

The CDR3 region is CASSLGGLAGVSYNEQFF. In nucleotides, the CDR3 is TGTGCCAGCAGCTTGGGGGGGCTAGCGGGTGTCTCCTACAATGAGCAGTTCTTC. V is TRBV5-4 and J is TRBJ2-1, with TRBD2 matching 8 bases. CDR3 size: 18 residues. The V and J ends lost 0 bases and 0 bases, in that order; junction bases with no gene match: 8. Germline lookup yields CDR1 SGHNT and CDR2 YYREEE (reference sequence).